The clone carrying this T cell receptor (beta chain) has more than one count but fewer than ten. These data come from a study of spatial heterogeneity in lung cancer. Study at large: Beta-chain sequences were consistently detected more often than alpha-chain sequences.

Time point of the sample: sample taken at primary tumor resection. Tumor, nontumor lung or frozen PBMC supplied whole RNA that was sequenced unsorted. The germline V and J ends were trimmed by 2 bases and 0 bases, with 14 bases remaining between them. Germline loops: CDR1 KGHSH, CDR2 LQKENI. There are 16 residues in the CDR3. One entry per CDR3 protein results from TCRdb running MiXCR on the 5' RACE reads. The table has 39,000 or so distinct CDR3 sequences, around 7% seen once. The TCR comes from a male donor with early-stage non-small cell lung cancer. The sample was PBMCs, taken at surgery. The chain links TRBV18 to TRBJ2-7; tentatively, D is TRBD1 (5 bases). The CDR3: CASSPTTGRSSYEQYF. CDR3 bases: TGTGCCAGCTCACCAACTACAGGCAGAAGCTCCTACGAGCAGTACTTC.